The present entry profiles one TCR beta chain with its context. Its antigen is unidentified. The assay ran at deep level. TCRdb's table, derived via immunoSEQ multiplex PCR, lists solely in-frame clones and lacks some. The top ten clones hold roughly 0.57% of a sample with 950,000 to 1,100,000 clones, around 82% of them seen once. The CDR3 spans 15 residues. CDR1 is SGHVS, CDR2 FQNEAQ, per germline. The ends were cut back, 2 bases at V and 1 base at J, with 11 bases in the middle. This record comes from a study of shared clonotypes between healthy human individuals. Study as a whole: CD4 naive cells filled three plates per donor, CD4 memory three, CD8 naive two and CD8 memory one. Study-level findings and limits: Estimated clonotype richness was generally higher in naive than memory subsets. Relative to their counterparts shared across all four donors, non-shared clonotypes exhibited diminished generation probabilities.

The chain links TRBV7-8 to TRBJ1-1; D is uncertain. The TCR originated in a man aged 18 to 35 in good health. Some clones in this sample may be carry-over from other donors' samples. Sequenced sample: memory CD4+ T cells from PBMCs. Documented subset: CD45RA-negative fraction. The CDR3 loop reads CASSLLWRANTEAFF. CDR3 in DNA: TGTGCCAGCAGCTTACTCTGGCGGGCGAACACTGAAGCTTTCTTT. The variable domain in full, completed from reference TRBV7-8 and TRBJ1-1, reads GAGVSQSPRYKVAKRGQDVALRCDPISGHVSLFWYQQALGQGPEFLTYFQNEAQLDKSGLPSDRFFAERPEGSVSTLKIQRTQQEDSAVYLCASSLLWRANTEAFFGQGTRLTVV.